A selection of T cell receptor beta chains follows, all from one sample in a study of technical replicates of blood from a handful of donors. Produced via immunoSEQ multiplex PCR; TCRdb's table is partial and in-frame only. The sample has tens of thousands of clones; 86% are singletons. The sequenced material came from PBMCs. Receptors were obtained from a human donor in good health. Some clones in this sample may be carry-over from other donors' samples. The CDR3 runs from the conserved cysteine through the conserved F or W. D genes are given only for firm matches. Size values are once, few and many counts, or a class for expanded clones, and some rows have none.

D gene: TRBD1
V gene: TRBV15
J gene: TRBJ2-7
clone size: NA
CDR3 protein: CATSRAPGQGASEQYF
CDR3 DNA: TGTGCCACCAGCAGAGCTCCGGGACAGGGGGCTTCCGAGCAGTACTTC

D gene: TRBD1
V gene: TRBV19
J gene: TRBJ1-3
clone size: NA
CDR3 protein: CASSPSQGARGNTIYF
CDR3 DNA: TGTGCCAGTAGTCCCAGTCAGGGGGCGCGAGGAAACACCATATATTTT

D gene: NA
V gene: TRBV5-1
J gene: TRBJ2-1
clone size: NA
CDR3 protein: CASSLPSGSNEQFF
CDR3 DNA: TGCGCCAGCAGCTTGCCGTCAGGTAGCAATGAGCAGTTCTTC

D gene: NA
V gene: TRBV11-2
J gene: TRBJ2-2
clone size: NA
CDR3 protein: CASSRGQGVRAGELFF
CDR3 DNA: TGTGCCAGCAGCCGGGGGCAGGGGGTAAGGGCCGGGGAGCTGTTTTTT

D gene: TRBD2
V gene: TRBV5-4
J gene: TRBJ2-7
clone size: once
CDR3 protein: CASSPGRGDYYEQYF
CDR3 DNA: TGTGCCAGCAGCCCAGGGAGAGGGGACTACTACGAGCAGTACTTC

D gene: NA
V gene: TRBV30
J gene: TRBJ1-5
clone size: NA
CDR3 protein: CAWSVNSNQPQHF
CDR3 DNA: TGTGCCTGGAGTGTTAATAGCAATCAGCCCCAGCATTTT

D gene: NA
V gene: TRBV7-2
J gene: TRBJ1-4
clone size: NA
CDR3 protein: CASSLPLGLPHEKLFF
CDR3 DNA: TGTGCCAGCAGCTTACCCTTGGGGCTGCCCCACGAAAAACTGTTTTTT

D gene: TRBD1
V gene: TRBV6-5
J gene: TRBJ1-6
clone size: NA
CDR3 protein: CASRGQGKNSPLHF
CDR3 DNA: TGTGCCAGCAGAGGACAGGGAAAAAATTCACCCCTCCACTTT

D gene: NA
V gene: TRBV7-8
J gene: TRBJ1-3
clone size: once
CDR3 protein: CASSLRGKTYGNTIYF
CDR3 DNA: TGTGCCAGCAGCTTACGGGGGAAAACTTATGGAAACACCATATATTTT

D gene: TRBD2
V gene: TRBV7-3
J gene: TRBJ2-5
clone size: once
CDR3 protein: CASSPTSAWETQYF
CDR3 DNA: TGTGCCAGCAGCCCAACTAGCGCCTGGGAGACCCAGTACTTC

D gene: TRBD1
V gene: TRBV4-3
J gene: TRBJ1-2
clone size: NA
CDR3 protein: CASSQDWTGGGGYTF
CDR3 DNA: TGCGCCAGCAGCCAAGATTGGACAGGGGGAGGAGGCTACACCTTC

D gene: NA
V gene: TRBV2
J gene: TRBJ1-5
clone size: NA
CDR3 protein: CASSGDRINQPQHF
CDR3 DNA: TGTGCCAGCAGCGGAGACAGGATCAATCAGCCCCAGCATTTT

D gene: TRBD1
V gene: TRBV5-6
J gene: TRBJ1-4
clone size: NA
CDR3 protein: CASSPQMGQRNEKLFF
CDR3 DNA: TGTGCCAGCAGCCCGCAAATGGGACAGCGTAATGAAAAACTGTTTTTT

D gene: NA
V gene: TRBV30
J gene: TRBJ2-7
clone size: NA
CDR3 protein: CAWSRQGYEQYF
CDR3 DNA: TGTGCCTGGAGTAGGCAGGGTTACGAGCAGTACTTC

D gene: NA
V gene: TRBV21-1
J gene: TRBJ2-3
clone size: NA
CDR3 protein: CASSHEGQGSRGRRTDTQYF
CDR3 DNA: TGTGCCAGCAGCCATGAAGGCCAGGGGAGCAGGGGGCGCAGGACAGATACGCAGTATTTT

D gene: NA
V gene: TRBV15
J gene: TRBJ2-3
clone size: NA
CDR3 protein: CATSRGGGGTDTQYF
CDR3 DNA: TGTGCCACCAGCAGAGGAGGGGGTGGAACAGATACGCAGTATTTT

D gene: NA
V gene: TRBV6-4
J gene: TRBJ2-2
clone size: NA
CDR3 protein: CASSDLPSTGELFF
CDR3 DNA: TGTGCCAGCAGTGACCTACCTAGTACCGGGGAGCTGTTTTTT

D gene: NA
V gene: TRBV4-3
J gene: TRBJ1-5
clone size: NA
CDR3 protein: CASSQDTTGGQPQHF
CDR3 DNA: TGCGCCAGCAGCCAAGATACGACAGGAGGTCAGCCCCAGCATTTT

D gene: NA
V gene: TRBV18
J gene: TRBJ1-1
clone size: NA
CDR3 protein: CASSPGSWIQLNTEAFF
CDR3 DNA: TGTGCCAGCTCACCAGGGAGTTGGATTCAGCTTAACACTGAAGCTTTCTTT

D gene: NA
V gene: TRBV29-1
J gene: TRBJ2-1
clone size: NA
CDR3 protein: CSVIPRSYNEQFF
CDR3 DNA: TGCAGCGTTATCCCGAGATCCTACAATGAGCAGTTCTTC

D gene: TRBD1
V gene: TRBV5-6
J gene: TRBJ2-5
clone size: NA
CDR3 protein: CASSPRTGGKETQYF
CDR3 DNA: TGTGCCAGCAGCCCTAGAACAGGGGGCAAAGAGACCCAGTACTTC

D gene: NA
V gene: TRBV5-4
J gene: TRBJ1-1
clone size: few
CDR3 protein: CASSLKYAATEAFF
CDR3 DNA: TGTGCCAGCAGCTTGAAGTACGCGGCTACTGAAGCTTTCTTT

D gene: TRBD2
V gene: TRBV7-3
J gene: TRBJ2-3
clone size: NA
CDR3 protein: CASSSGLAGNTQYF
CDR3 DNA: TGTGCCAGCAGCTCGGGACTAGCGGGCAATACGCAGTATTTT

D gene: NA
V gene: TRBV7-9
J gene: TRBJ2-3
clone size: NA
CDR3 protein: CASSSSFRQGLADTQYF
CDR3 DNA: TGTGCCAGCAGCTCGTCTTTCCGGCAGGGGTTGGCAGATACGCAGTATTTT

D gene: NA
V gene: TRBV6-1
J gene: TRBJ1-3
clone size: NA
CDR3 protein: CASSEDPVRNTIYF
CDR3 DNA: TGTGCCAGCAGCGAAGATCCAGTCAGAAACACCATATATTTT

D gene: NA
V gene: TRBV30
J gene: TRBJ2-2
clone size: few
CDR3 protein: CAWSADWSNTGELFF
CDR3 DNA: TGTGCCTGGAGCGCGGACTGGTCGAACACCGGGGAGCTGTTTTTT

D gene: NA
V gene: TRBV7-9
J gene: TRBJ2-7
clone size: NA
CDR3 protein: CASSHYYEQYF
CDR3 DNA: TGTGCCAGCAGCCACTACTACGAGCAGTACTTC

D gene: TRBD2
V gene: TRBV4-3
J gene: TRBJ2-1
clone size: NA
CDR3 protein: CASSQERLAGVRLTIDEQFF
CDR3 DNA: TGCGCCAGCAGCCAAGAACGACTAGCGGGAGTTAGGCTTACGATAGATGAGCAGTTCTTC

D gene: TRBD2
V gene: TRBV5-1
J gene: TRBJ2-1
clone size: NA
CDR3 protein: CASSLSGGYNEQFF
CDR3 DNA: TGCGCCAGCAGCTTGTCGGGGGGTTACAATGAGCAGTTCTTC

D gene: NA
V gene: TRBV7-8
J gene: TRBJ2-7
clone size: few
CDR3 protein: CASSSSRGEQYF
CDR3 DNA: TGTGCCAGCAGCTCCAGCCGGGGGGAGCAGTACTTC

D gene: TRBD2
V gene: TRBV5-5
J gene: TRBJ2-5
clone size: NA
CDR3 protein: CASSGGTSGRSETQYF
CDR3 DNA: TGTGCCAGCAGCGGCGGGACTAGCGGGAGGTCAGAGACCCAGTACTTC

D gene: TRBD2
V gene: TRBV5-6
J gene: TRBJ2-2
clone size: NA
CDR3 protein: CASNSGLAENTGELFF
CDR3 DNA: TGTGCCAGCAACTCCGGACTAGCAGAGAACACCGGGGAGCTGTTTTTT

D gene: TRBD1
V gene: TRBV7-2
J gene: TRBJ1-1
clone size: NA
CDR3 protein: CASSSTSQDRGTEAFF
CDR3 DNA: TGTGCCAGCAGCTCGACCTCCCAGGACAGGGGCACTGAAGCTTTCTTT

D gene: NA
V gene: TRBV7-9
J gene: TRBJ2-2
clone size: NA
CDR3 protein: CASSLIQADGTGELFF
CDR3 DNA: TGTGCCAGCAGCTTAATCCAGGCAGATGGGACCGGGGAGCTGTTTTTT

D gene: TRBD2
V gene: TRBV7-2
J gene: TRBJ2-3
clone size: NA
CDR3 protein: CASSFSGLAGEPYTQYF
CDR3 DNA: TGTGCCAGCAGCTTTTCTGGACTAGCGGGGGAACCTTATACGCAGTATTTT

D gene: TRBD2
V gene: TRBV5-6
J gene: TRBJ2-1
clone size: once
CDR3 protein: CASRSSGHEQFF
CDR3 DNA: TGTGCCAGCAGATCTAGCGGTCATGAGCAGTTCTTC

D gene: NA
V gene: TRBV30
J gene: TRBJ2-2
clone size: NA
CDR3 protein: CAWRGPFHGTGELFF
CDR3 DNA: TGTGCCTGGAGGGGCCCGTTCCACGGCACCGGGGAGCTGTTTTTT

D gene: TRBD2
V gene: TRBV4-1
J gene: TRBJ2-7
clone size: NA
CDR3 protein: CASSHTSGYEQYF
CDR3 DNA: TGCGCCAGCAGCCACACTAGCGGATACGAGCAGTACTTC

D gene: TRBD1
V gene: TRBV7-7
J gene: TRBJ2-7
clone size: NA
CDR3 protein: CASSSDRLTEQYF
CDR3 DNA: TGTGCCAGCAGCTCGGACAGGCTAACCGAGCAGTACTTC

D gene: TRBD1
V gene: TRBV5-1
J gene: TRBJ1-2
clone size: NA
CDR3 protein: CASSLTGGLVDGYTF
CDR3 DNA: TGCGCCAGCAGCTTGACAGGGGGCTTGGTCGATGGCTACACCTTC

D gene: NA
V gene: TRBV12-5
J gene: TRBJ2-7
clone size: NA
CDR3 protein: CASGLPRAYEQYF
CDR3 DNA: TGTGCTAGTGGTTTACCCCGGGCCTACGAGCAGTACTTC

D gene: NA
V gene: TRBV27
J gene: TRBJ2-3
clone size: NA
CDR3 protein: CASSPLRAPTDTQYF
CDR3 DNA: TGTGCCAGCAGCCCATTGAGGGCCCCTACAGATACGCAGTATTTT

D gene: TRBD1
V gene: TRBV25-1
J gene: TRBJ2-1
clone size: once
CDR3 protein: CASRDRDYNEQFF
CDR3 DNA: TGTGCCAGCAGGGACAGGGATTACAATGAGCAGTTCTTC

D gene: NA
V gene: TRBV5-6
J gene: TRBJ1-1
clone size: NA
CDR3 protein: CASSLVAGGNTEAFF
CDR3 DNA: TGTGCCAGCAGCTTGGTTGCGGGGGGAAACACTGAAGCTTTCTTT

D gene: NA
V gene: TRBV5-1
J gene: TRBJ2-5
clone size: NA
CDR3 protein: CASSGKETQYF
CDR3 DNA: TGCGCCAGCAGCGGCAAAGAGACCCAGTACTTC

D gene: NA
V gene: TRBV19
J gene: TRBJ2-7
clone size: NA
CDR3 protein: CASSAGLREQYF
CDR3 DNA: TGTGCCAGTAGTGCGGGACTTCGGGAGCAGTACTTC

D gene: TRBD1
V gene: TRBV7-9
J gene: TRBJ1-1
clone size: few
CDR3 protein: CASSGTGAEAFF
CDR3 DNA: TGTGCCAGCAGCGGAACAGGGGCTGAAGCTTTCTTT

D gene: NA
V gene: TRBV19
J gene: TRBJ1-4
clone size: once
CDR3 protein: CASRGADATNEKLFF
CDR3 DNA: TGTGCCAGTAGGGGGGCGGATGCAACTAATGAAAAACTGTTTTTT

D gene: TRBD2
V gene: TRBV19
J gene: TRBJ2-5
clone size: NA
CDR3 protein: CASSTLPLASGAQETQYF
CDR3 DNA: TGTGCCAGTAGCACATTACCCCTGGCTAGCGGGGCCCAAGAGACCCAGTACTTC

D gene: TRBD1
V gene: TRBV6-5
J gene: TRBJ1-6
clone size: NA
CDR3 protein: CASSSDRVRGNSPLHF
CDR3 DNA: TGTGCCAGCAGTTCCGACAGGGTGAGGGGTAATTCACCCCTCCACTTT

D gene: NA
V gene: TRBV5-5
J gene: TRBJ1-4
clone size: NA
CDR3 protein: CASSGWRERGEKLFF
CDR3 DNA: TGTGCCAGCAGCGGGTGGAGGGAGAGAGGTGAAAAACTGTTTTTT

D gene: TRBD1
V gene: TRBV7-9
J gene: TRBJ2-7
clone size: NA
CDR3 protein: CASSPRQGLYEQYF
CDR3 DNA: TGTGCCAGCAGCCCTAGACAGGGGCTCTACGAGCAGTACTTC

D gene: TRBD1
V gene: TRBV7-2
J gene: TRBJ1-1
clone size: once
CDR3 protein: CASSPRQGQNTEAFF
CDR3 DNA: TGTGCCAGCAGCCCCCGACAGGGACAGAACACTGAAGCTTTCTTT

D gene: NA
V gene: TRBV6-1
J gene: TRBJ2-1
clone size: once
CDR3 protein: CASSGAGLADNEQFF
CDR3 DNA: TGTGCCAGCAGTGGGGCGGGACTCGCGGACAATGAGCAGTTCTTC

D gene: NA
V gene: TRBV29-1
J gene: TRBJ2-2
clone size: NA
CDR3 protein: CSVEVRRPTNTGELFF
CDR3 DNA: TGCAGCGTTGAAGTTCGGAGACCTACGAACACCGGGGAGCTGTTTTTT

D gene: TRBD2
V gene: TRBV5-1
J gene: TRBJ2-1
clone size: NA
CDR3 protein: CASSLVGLADNEQFF
CDR3 DNA: TGCGCCAGCAGCTTGGTTGGACTAGCGGACAATGAGCAGTTCTTC

D gene: TRBD2
V gene: TRBV9
J gene: TRBJ2-1
clone size: NA
CDR3 protein: CASSPIPGREDDQQFF
CDR3 DNA: TGTGCCAGCAGCCCTATTCCCGGGCGGGAGGATGATCAGCAGTTCTTC